The source of this T cell receptor (beta chain) is a study of T cells after yellow fever vaccination. Findings and caveats of the study: Any FACS-sorted repertoire could hold abundant clonotypes that contaminate it from the bulk population.

The CDR3 sequence is 15 residues long. V was clipped by 8 bases and J by 6 bases; unmatched bases: 9. TCRdb re-called the 5' RACE reads with MiXCR, one entry per CDR3 protein. Altogether a few hundred thousand distinct CDR3 sequences are present, 9.5% to 13% being singletons, with the ten largest covering roughly 18%. With respect to this clonotype: Its specificity is not known.

This sequence joins TRBV12-3 or TRBV12-4 and TRBJ2-2, with 10 bases aligning to TRBD2. The source is a man younger than 30 who received the YFV17D yellow fever vaccine. Material: PBMCs, obtained on the day of the first yellow fever vaccination. The CDR3 DNA follows: TGTGCCAGCGGGGAATTAGCGGGGGGCCCCGGGGAGCTGTTTTTT. Translating gives CASGELAGGPGELFF.